This T cell receptor beta chain is drawn from a study of radiation and T cells in renal cell carcinoma. This CDR3 has 11 residues. V gave up 3 bases and J gave up 4 bases, with 7 bases separating them. Germline loops: CDR1 DFQATT, CDR2 SNEGSKA (reference sequence). This clone was found a few times. Its matching antigen is unknown. As to time point: blood 4 weeks post-SBRT, at nephrectomy. This sample's treatment: 15 Gy SBRT to primary tumor, nephrectomy 4 weeks later. Nephrectomy followed 15 Gy stereotactic body radiation by 4 weeks. Radiation-treated patients gave blood at baseline, week 2 and week 4. Study conclusions and caveats: No pretreatment tumor biopsies were available for baseline clonotypes. Top tumor clonotypes rose in blood 2 weeks post-radiation, then contracted.

Sequencing used immunoSEQ multiplex PCR; TCRdb keeps in-frame clones, though not all of them. The table shows around 94,000 clones, with over 80% occurring only once. This rearrangement joins TRBV20-1 to TRBJ2-7; D not resolved. This clonotype was sampled from a man between 45 and 60 years old with renal cell carcinoma. Here the sequenced sample was blood, taken from a patient whose treatment included radiotherapy and nephrectomy. CDR3 nucleotide sequence: TGCAGTGCTAGCTCAGCTTACGAGCAGTACTTC. The encoded protein is CSASSAYEQYF.